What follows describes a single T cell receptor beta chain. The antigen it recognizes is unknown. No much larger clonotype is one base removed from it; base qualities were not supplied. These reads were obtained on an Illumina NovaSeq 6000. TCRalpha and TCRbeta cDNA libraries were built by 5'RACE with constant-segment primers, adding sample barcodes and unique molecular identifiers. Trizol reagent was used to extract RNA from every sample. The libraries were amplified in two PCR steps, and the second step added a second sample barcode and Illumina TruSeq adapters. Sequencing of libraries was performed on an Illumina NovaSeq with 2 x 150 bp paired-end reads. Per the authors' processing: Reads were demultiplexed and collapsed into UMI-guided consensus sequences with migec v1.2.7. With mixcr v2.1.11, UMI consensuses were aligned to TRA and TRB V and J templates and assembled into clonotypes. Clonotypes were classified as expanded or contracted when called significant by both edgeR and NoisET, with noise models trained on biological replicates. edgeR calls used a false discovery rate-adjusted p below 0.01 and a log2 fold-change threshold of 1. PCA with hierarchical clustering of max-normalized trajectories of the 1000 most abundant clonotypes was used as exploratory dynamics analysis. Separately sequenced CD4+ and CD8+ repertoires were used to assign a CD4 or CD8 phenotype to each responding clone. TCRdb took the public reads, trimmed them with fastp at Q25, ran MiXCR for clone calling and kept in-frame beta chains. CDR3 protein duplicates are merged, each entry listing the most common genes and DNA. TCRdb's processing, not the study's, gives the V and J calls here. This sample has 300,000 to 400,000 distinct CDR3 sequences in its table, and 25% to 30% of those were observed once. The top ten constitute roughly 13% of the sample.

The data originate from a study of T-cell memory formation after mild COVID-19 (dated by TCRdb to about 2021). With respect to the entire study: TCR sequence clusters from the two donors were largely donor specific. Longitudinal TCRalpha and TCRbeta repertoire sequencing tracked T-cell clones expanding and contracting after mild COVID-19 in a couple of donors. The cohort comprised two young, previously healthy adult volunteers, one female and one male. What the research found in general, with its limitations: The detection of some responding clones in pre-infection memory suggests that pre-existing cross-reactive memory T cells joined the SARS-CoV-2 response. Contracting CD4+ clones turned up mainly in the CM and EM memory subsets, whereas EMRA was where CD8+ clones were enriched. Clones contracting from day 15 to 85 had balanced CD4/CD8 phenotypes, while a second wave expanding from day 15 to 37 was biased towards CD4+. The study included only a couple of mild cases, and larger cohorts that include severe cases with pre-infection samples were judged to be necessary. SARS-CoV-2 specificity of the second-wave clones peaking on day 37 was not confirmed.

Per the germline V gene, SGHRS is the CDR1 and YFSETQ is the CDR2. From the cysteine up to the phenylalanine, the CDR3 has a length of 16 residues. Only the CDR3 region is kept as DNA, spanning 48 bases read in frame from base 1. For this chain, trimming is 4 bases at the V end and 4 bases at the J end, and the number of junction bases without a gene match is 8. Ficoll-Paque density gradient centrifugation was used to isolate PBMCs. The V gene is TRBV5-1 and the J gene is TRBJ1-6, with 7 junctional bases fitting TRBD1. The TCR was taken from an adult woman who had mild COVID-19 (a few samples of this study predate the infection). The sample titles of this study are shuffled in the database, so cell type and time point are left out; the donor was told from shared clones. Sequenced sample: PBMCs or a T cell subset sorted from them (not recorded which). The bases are TGCGCCAGCAGCCCGAGGACAGGCGATTATAATTCACCCCTCCACTTT. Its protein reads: CASSPRTGDYNSPLHF. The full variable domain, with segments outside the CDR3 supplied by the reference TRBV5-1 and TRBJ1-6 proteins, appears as KAGVTQTPRYLIKTRGQQVTLSCSPISGHRSVSWYQQTPGQGLQFLFEYFSETQRNKGNFPGRFSGRQFSNSRSEMNVSTLELGDSALYLCASSPRTGDYNSPLHFGNGTRLTVT.